The 22 T cell receptor beta chains below were found in one sample sequenced in a study of regulatory T cells in long-lasting Graves disease. The time point: persistent/refractory GD, antithyroid drugs over 5 years with positive TRAb. Making the TCR library involved RNA that had been extracted from PBMCs. For TCR beta, libraries came from iRepertoire HTBI primers and Arm-PCR of CDR3 regions. One entry per CDR3 protein, called by TCRdb with MiXCR from the multiplex PCR reads. The data show 300,000 to 500,000 distinct CDR3 sequences, about a fifth seen once. The sequences come from peripheral blood mononuclear cells (PBMCs), collected when the disease was refractory, from a patient treated with antithyroid drugs. All receptors come from a female donor with Graves disease.

This clonotype was observed many times. The chain recombines TRBV6-1 with TRBJ1-2; D unclear. V lost 0 bases to trimming and J lost 0 bases, with 8 bases between them. This CDR3 contains 15 residues. CDR1 is MNHNS, CDR2 SASEGT, per germline. CDR3 DNA sequence: TGTGCCAGCAGTGAAGCGGGTACAGCTAACTATGGCTACACCTTC. Translating gives CASSEAGTANYGYTF.

This clonotype has at least ten counts. The chain employs TRBV24-1 and TRBJ1-1; no reliable D call. Trimming pared 4 bases from V and 11 bases from J, leaving 19 bases between. CDR1 is KGHDR and CDR2 is SFDVKD in the germline V gene. CDR3 length: 14 residues. In DNA form, the CDR3 reads TGTGCCACCAGTGACCGGAATAGACCAGCTAGGGCTTTCTTT. Translated: CATSDRNRPARAFF.

The rearrangement joins TRBV12-5 to TRBJ2-7, with TRBD1 identical over 10 bases. This CDR3 is built from 14 residues. CDR1 is LGHNT and CDR2 is FRNRAP in the germline V gene. V was pared by 8 bases and J by 4 bases, with 8 bases of the junction left unmatched. CDR3 region: CASSRGDRGYEQYF. CDR3 nucleotide sequence: TGTGCTAGTAGTCGGGGGGACAGGGGATACGAGCAGTACTTC.

The chain carries TRBV7-9 and TRBJ2-7; 11 bases line up with TRBD2. V shed 8 bases and J 3 bases; nucleotides not matched to a gene: 9. The V gene's germline CDR1 is SEHNR and CDR2 FQNEAQ (reference sequence). The CDR3 spans 15 residues. The CDR3 loop is CASEPLTSGSYEQYF. DNA for the CDR3: TGTGCCAGCGAGCCCCTAACTAGCGGGAGCTACGAGCAGTACTTC.

The sample holds many counts of this clonotype. This chain joins TRBV6-1 and TRBJ1-2, with TRBD1 identical over 9 bases. V shed 7 bases and J 11 bases; nucleotides not matched to a gene: 14. Germline-derived CDR1 and CDR2 are MNHNS and SASEGT. This CDR3 comprises 14 residues. The CDR3 sequence: CASTRLRTGESYTF. CDR3 bases: TGTGCCAGCACCAGGCTGAGGACAGGGGAGTCTTACACCTTC.

As to this clonotype: This may arise from a read error, as a much more abundant clone is one base away. The chain combines TRBV3-1 with TRBJ1-2; D gene unclear. The CDR3 runs to 14 residues. Germline loops: CDR1 LGHDT, CDR2 YNNKEL (reference sequence). V was clipped by 3 bases and J by 4 bases, with 12 bases between them. The chain's CDR3 is CASSQGRESYGYTF. CDR3 nucleotide sequence: TGTGCCAGCAGCCAGGGTAGAGAGAGCTATGGCTACACCTTC.

The chain is built from TRBV13 and TRBJ2-7, with a tentative D call TRBD2 (6 bases). Trimming stripped 1 base from V and 6 bases from J, with 16 bases between. The length of the CDR3 is 15 residues. Germline V gene data show CDR1 as PRHDT and CDR2 as FYEKMQ (reference sequence). The CDR3 nucleotides read TGTGCCAGCAGCTTAGCCGGGACTCGCCCTCGCGAGCAGTACTTC. Translating it yields CASSLAGTRPREQYF.

Comment on this clonotype: Being one base from a much bigger clone, this may be a read error. The chain is built from TRBV9 and TRBJ1-1; unclear D gene. This CDR3 contains 13 residues. The germline V gene has CDR1 SGDLS and CDR2 YYNGEE. Written as DNA, the CDR3 is TGTGCCAGCAGCGCCCCCAGTGACACTGGAGCTTTCTTT. Translating it yields CASSAPSDTGAFF.

This clonotype was seen ten or more times. The chain couples TRBV2 to TRBJ2-1; TRBD2 matches 9 bases. V lost 3 bases to trimming and J lost 8 bases; unmatched junction nucleotides: 5. Germline lookup yields CDR1 SNHLY and CDR2 FYNNEI. The CDR3 sequence is 14 residues long. The CDR3 sequence is CASSDSGRGDEQFF. Here the CDR3 DNA reads TGTGCCAGCAGTGATAGCGGGAGAGGAGATGAGCAGTTCTTC.

Note on this clonotype: A much larger clonotype is one base distant, so this may be a read error. V gene TRBV7-9 combines with J gene TRBJ2-5; D tentatively reads TRBD1 or TRBD2 (5 bases each). The germline V gene encodes CDR1 SEHNR and CDR2 FQNEAQ (reference sequence). The CDR3 loop spans 16 amino acids. The CDR3, as DNA: TGTGCCAGCAGCCTCCAGAGGGGCGCAGAACAAGGGACCCAGTACTTC. Protein product: CASSLQRGAEQGTQYF.

This clonotype has a count of ten or more. The rearrangement joins TRBV2 to TRBJ2-2; the D is unclear. Germline lookup yields CDR1 SNHLY and CDR2 FYNNEI. CDR3 length equals 15 residues. V shed 4 bases and J shed 2 bases, with 11 bases lying between them. The CDR3, as DNA: TGTGCCAGCAGTGTGGACCGAACTAACACCGGGGAGCTGTTTTTT. It translates to CASSVDRTNTGELFF.

This clonotype was seen only a few times. The chain has TRBV6-1 and TRBJ2-7, with 9 bases aligning to TRBD2. Trimming at V came to 1 base and at J to 4 bases, leaving 2 bases not matched to a gene. The CDR3 contains 14 residues. CDR1 is MNHNS and CDR2 is SASEGT in the germline V gene. This CDR3 is CASSEGLADYEQYF. CDR3 nucleotide sequence: TGTGCCAGCAGTGAAGGACTAGCGGATTACGAGCAGTACTTC.

The chain recombines TRBV28 with TRBJ1-5; no firm D call. CDR1 is MDHEN, CDR2 SYDVKM, per germline. The CDR3 has 12 residues. V was pared by 3 bases and J by 6 bases, with 6 bases between. The DNA of the CDR3 is TGTGCCAGCAGTTTTGAGATTCAGCCCCAGCATTTT. Translation: CASSFEIQPQHF. Full variable domain (missing parts from reference TRBV28 and TRBJ1-5): DVKVTQSSRYLVKRTGEKVFLECVQDMDHENMFWYRQDPGLGLRLIYFSYDVKMKEKGDIPEGYSVSREKKERFSLILESASTNQTSMYLCASSFEIQPQHFGDGTRLSIL.

This clonotype was counted only a few times. The V call is TRBV6-1, the J call TRBJ2-5; tentatively, D is TRBD2 (5 bases). V shed 7 bases and J shed 9 bases, with 12 bases lying between them. In germline, CDR1 is MNHNS, CDR2 SASEGT. CDR3 size: 11 residues. CDR3 DNA: TGTGCCAGCAAAACAAACGGGGCCCAGTACTTC. This gives the protein CASKTNGAQYF.

This clonotype was counted a single time. The chain uses TRBV19 and TRBJ1-5; D is possibly TRBD1 (6 bases). From germline, CDR1 is LNHDA and CDR2 SQIVND (reference sequence). V was trimmed by 5 bases and J by 6 bases, leaving 17 bases between them. The CDR3 is 15 amino acids. The CDR3 DNA reads as TGTGCCAGTAGTCGGATTGGGGGGCGAAGTCAGCCCCAGCATTTT. This codes for CASSRIGGRSQPQHF.

The table lists this clonotype with many counts. The gene calls are TRBV6-1 and TRBJ2-7, with TRBD1 matching 7 bases. Germline-derived CDR1 and CDR2 are MNHNS and SASEGT. Unmatched junction bases numbered 8, after V lost 6 bases and J lost 3 bases. This CDR3 region has 14 residues. CDR3 nucleotides: TGTGCCAGCAGATCCAACAGGGGTGGCTACGAGCAGTACTTC. Protein: CASRSNRGGYEQYF.

The table lists this clonotype with a few counts. The CDR3 sequence: CATSRKTSGRFYEQYF. In nucleotides, the CDR3 is TGTGCCACCAGCAGGAAGACTAGCGGGAGATTCTACGAGCAGTACTTC. This rearrangement joins TRBV15 to TRBJ2-7; 12 nucleotides align to TRBD2. This CDR3 contains 16 residues. CDR1 LNHNV and CDR2 YYDKDF come from the germline V gene (reference sequence). V trimming: 3 bases; J trimming: 3 bases; junction bases outside the gene matches: 6.

This clonotype occurred a few times. J is TRBJ2-5 and V is TRBV29-1; TRBD1 aligns across 7 bases. This CDR3 comprises 12 residues. With V trimmed by 7 bases and J by 2 bases, 4 bases remained unmatched. The germline gives CDR1 SQVTM, CDR2 ANQGSEA. The CDR3 DNA sequence: TGCAGCGCGGGGACAGCGCAAGAGACCCAGTACTTC. Translated: CSAGTAQETQYF.

The gene calls are TRBV2 and TRBJ2-3; D is uncertain. The germline CDR1 and CDR2 sequences are SNHLY and FYNNEI. The CDR3 covers 10 residues. Trimming pared 1 base from V and 7 bases from J, leaving 0 bases between. The CDR3 loop is CASSEDTQYF. The DNA for the CDR3 is TGTGCCAGCAGTGAAGATACGCAGTATTTT.

The J gene is TRBJ1-3, the V gene TRBV5-6; D unclear. This CDR3 region has 16 residues. CDR1 is SGHDT, CDR2 YYEEEE, per germline. V was pared by 3 bases and J by 3 bases, with 16 bases between. This chain's CDR3 is CASSWWTDPLGNTIYF. CDR3 nucleotides: TGTGCCAGCAGCTGGTGGACTGACCCTCTTGGAAACACCATATATTTT. Drawing the rest from reference TRBV5-6 and TRBJ1-3, the complete variable domain is DAGVTQSPTHLIKTRGQQVTLRCSPKSGHDTVSWYQQALGQGPQFIFQYYEEEERQRGNFPDRFSGHQFPNYSSELNVNALLLGDSALYLCASSWWTDPLGNTIYFGEGSWLTVV.

On this clonotype itself: Just one base apart from a much larger clone, this may be a read error. J is TRBJ1-1 and V is TRBV11-2; D is unresolved. The CDR3 loop spans 13 amino acids. Germline V gene data show CDR1 as SGHAT and CDR2 as FQNNGV. CDR3 loop: CASNLEMNTEAFF. The CDR3, as DNA: TGTGCCAGCAACTTAGAGATGAACACTGAAGCTTTCTTT.

With respect to this clonotype: With a much larger clone just one base away, this may be a read error. This chain uses TRBV20-1 with TRBJ2-4, with D perhaps matching TRBD2 (6 bases). Judging by the DNA end, TRBJ2-7 fits better; the J call may be wrong. Germline CDR1 and CDR2: DFQATT and SNEGSKA (reference sequence). This CDR3 is 13 amino acids long. The CDR3 sequence: CSACRSGVSEQYF. The DNA for the CDR3 is TGCAGTGCCTGCCGGTCGGGAGTCAGCGAGCAGTACTTC.